Below, 32 T cell receptor beta chains from the same sample are listed, as sequenced in a study of T cell changes during pregnancy in multiple sclerosis. Generated by immunoSEQ multiplex PCR, the TCRdb table keeps only in-frame clones and is missing some. Among approximately 93,000 clones listed, approximately 89% were seen once. Sequenced here: peripheral blood, sampled before pregnancy. Source of these receptors: a female donor with multiple sclerosis, enrolled in a pregnancy study.

This clone has more than one count but fewer than ten. The chain couples TRBV4-1 to TRBJ1-5, with 7 bases aligning to TRBD1. The J segment lost 4 bases and the V segment lost 4 bases, leaving 10 bases of the junction unmatched. Germline V CDR1 and CDR2: MGHRA, YSYEKL. CDR3 length: 16 residues. CDR3 sequence: CASSLYLTGQNQPQHF. The CDR3 region has the DNA TGCGCCAGCAGCCTATACCTGACAGGGCAAAATCAGCCCCAGCATTTT.

The genes are TRBV5-1 and TRBJ2-5, with TRBD2 matching 13 bases. The CDR3 has 16 amino acids. Per the germline V gene, CDR1 is SGHRS and CDR2 is YFSETQ. Germline trimming cut 2 bases from V and 5 bases from J; bases unmatched to any gene: 6. CDR3 amino acids: CASSFETSGGWETQYF. The DNA for the CDR3 is TGCGCCAGCAGCTTTGAGACTAGCGGGGGGTGGGAGACCCAGTACTTC.

The chain employs TRBV10-2 and TRBJ2-2; D may be TRBD2 (6 bases). This CDR3 region has 16 residues. Deletions cut 6 bases from V and 8 bases from J, with 22 bases between. Germline lookup yields CDR1 WSHSY and CDR2 SAAADI. The CDR3 is CASRGFGTPLVGELFF. The CDR3 DNA is TGCGCCAGCAGGGGGTTCGGGACTCCACTGGTTGGGGAGCTGTTTTTT.

The genes are TRBV25-1 and TRBJ1-5; weak D call: TRBD1 (5 bases). Trimming cost V 9 bases and J 3 bases, with 12 bases left between them. The germline V gene has CDR1 MGHDK and CDR2 SYGVNS. The CDR3 spans 13 residues. The CDR3 loop reads CASKQDDNQPQHF. The DNA for the CDR3 is TGTGCCAGTAAACAGGACGACAATCAGCCCCAGCATTTT.

The chain has TRBV28 and TRBJ2-7; TRBD1 aligns across 11 bases. Per the germline V gene, CDR1 is MDHEN and CDR2 is SYDVKM. With 6 bases clipped from V and 2 bases from J, the junction kept 3 bases outside the gene matches. The CDR3 is made up of 14 amino acids. CDR3 coding DNA: TGTGCCAGCAGCCCGGGACAGGGGGCCTACGAGCAGTACTTC. Translated, it gives CASSPGQGAYEQYF.

The CDR3 coding sequence is TGTGCCAGCAGCTTGGACAGGGCGCATAGTCAGCCCCAGCATTTT. This codes for CASSLDRAHSQPQHF. This chain links TRBV5-5 with TRBJ1-5; tentatively, D is TRBD1 (6 bases). Germline CDR1 SGHKS, CDR2 YYEKEE (reference sequence). This CDR3 has 15 amino acids. V lost 0 bases to trimming and J lost 6 bases, with 13 bases between them.

This chain joins TRBV11-2 and TRBJ2-5, with a possible D match to TRBD2 (6 bases). The germline V gene has CDR1 SGHAT and CDR2 FQNNGV. V lost 0 bases, J lost 7 bases, and 6 bases lay in between. CDR3 size: 12 residues. CDR3: CASSLEGGTQYF. DNA of the CDR3: TGTGCCAGCAGCTTAGAGGGGGGGACCCAGTACTTC.

The rearrangement uses TRBV5-1 and TRBJ2-1, with D possibly being TRBD2 (6 bases). The CDR3 runs to 13 residues. Germline loops: CDR1 SGHRS, CDR2 YFSETQ. With 4 bases removed from V and 7 bases from J, the gap between germline ends came to 12 bases. This CDR3 is CASSPGDQNEQFF. DNA for the CDR3: TGCGCCAGCAGCCCGGGGGACCAAAATGAGCAGTTCTTC.

Here the CDR3 DNA reads TGTGCCAGCTCACCACCGAACAGTTATCCCTACGAGCAGTACTTC. It is translated as CASSPPNSYPYEQYF. The chain links TRBV18 to TRBJ2-7; no definite D call. Trimming cost V 0 bases and J 2 bases, with 11 bases left between them. The CDR3 extends over 15 amino acids. Germline CDR1 and CDR2: KGHSH and LQKENI.

This chain connects TRBV6-6 to TRBJ2-7; the match to TRBD2 covers 7 bases. J lost 12 bases, V lost 6 bases, and 8 bases had no gene match. Germline loops: CDR1 MNHNY, CDR2 SVGAGI (reference sequence). This CDR3 contains 11 residues. CDR3 sequence reads: CASRLSGMVYF. The CDR3 region has the DNA TGTGCCAGCAGGCTAAGCGGGATGGTGTACTTC.

This chain joins TRBV6-4 and TRBJ1-6; possibly TRBD1 for D (5 bases). CDR3 length equals 14 residues. V shed 4 bases and J shed 6 bases, with 10 bases lying between them. Germline V gene data show CDR1 as MRHNA and CDR2 as SNTAGT. CDR3 residues: CASSVREGNSPLHF. CDR3 bases: TGTGCCAGCAGTGTCAGGGAGGGTAATTCACCCCTCCACTTT.

The chain combines TRBV5-1 with TRBJ2-1; the match to TRBD2 covers 10 bases. Germline-derived CDR1 and CDR2 are SGHRS and YFSETQ. Trimming cost V 0 bases and J 0 bases; bases outside gene matches: 15. The CDR3 covers 21 residues. The CDR3 sequence is CASSLAGGASGSGSSYNEQFF. DNA for the CDR3: TGCGCCAGCAGCTTGGCCGGTGGGGCTAGCGGGAGTGGGAGCTCCTACAATGAGCAGTTCTTC.

The DNA of the CDR3 is TGTGCCAGCAGCTTAAGGTCTGGTCTAAGGGAGGATCAGCCCCAGCATTTT. It specifies CASSLRSGLREDQPQHF. This chain uses TRBV7-6 with TRBJ1-5; D ambiguous. Germline CDR1 and CDR2: SGHVS and FNYEAQ. The germline V and J ends were trimmed by 2 bases and 5 bases, with 19 bases remaining between them. CDR3 length: 17 amino acids. Looking up the rest from reference TRBV7-6 and TRBJ1-5 gives the full variable domain: GAGVSQSPRYKVTKRGQDVALRCDPISGHVSLYWYRQALGQGPEFLTYFNYEAQQDKSGLPNDRFSAERPEGSISTLTIQRTEQRDSAMYRCASSLRSGLREDQPQHFGDGTRLSIL.

The V gene is TRBV19, the J gene TRBJ1-1, with 8 bases matching TRBD1. Germline V gene data show CDR1 as LNHDA and CDR2 as SQIVND (reference sequence). Germline trimming cut 5 bases from V and 5 bases from J; bases unmatched to any gene: 10. This CDR3 has 15 amino acids. CDR3 residues: CASSYLQGAKTEAFF. Here the CDR3 DNA reads TGTGCCAGTAGTTACCTCCAGGGGGCGAAGACTGAAGCTTTCTTT.

The chain couples TRBV27 to TRBJ2-6; D gene ambiguous. The germline V and J ends were trimmed by 6 bases and 0 bases, with 9 bases remaining between them. Germline loops: CDR1 MNHEY, CDR2 SMNVEV (reference sequence). There are 15 residues in the CDR3. In DNA form, the CDR3 reads TGTGCCAGCAGGCCGATGAGCTCTGGGGCCAACGTCCTGACTTTC. Encoded protein: CASRPMSSGANVLTF. The full variable domain, its missing parts supplied by reference TRBV27 and TRBJ2-6, is EAQVTQNPRYLITVTGKKLTVTCSQNMNHEYMSWYRQDPGLGLRQIYYSMNVEVTDKGDVPEGYKVSRKEKRNFPLILESPSPNQTSLYFCASRPMSSGANVLTFGAGSRLTVL.

This rearrangement joins TRBV5-1 to TRBJ2-3; 9 bases align to TRBD1. This CDR3 has 14 residues. The V segment lost 4 bases and the J segment 3 bases; nucleotides outside the gene matches: 3. Germline lookup yields CDR1 SGHRS and CDR2 YFSETQ. CDR3 nucleotide sequence: TGCGCCAGCAGCCCGGGGACAGGGACAGATACGCAGTATTTT. Encoded protein: CASSPGTGTDTQYF.

A word on this clone: One junction end does not reproduce the germline sequence, and a read error may be involved. The chain joins TRBV5-4 to TRBJ1-6; TRBD1 agrees at 8 bases. The CDR3 extends over 12 amino acids. Germline V gene sequence: CDR1 SGHNT, CDR2 YYREEE (reference sequence). The CDR3 region is CASSLWGQDPLF. DNA for the CDR3: TGTGCCAGCAGCTTGTGGGGACAGGACCCCCTTTTT.

This clone was found a few times. V gene TRBV5-1 combines with J gene TRBJ1-1; possible D gene TRBD1, 5 bases. Germline V gene sequence: CDR1 SGHRS, CDR2 YFSETQ. The CDR3 extends over 13 amino acids. V was clipped by 1 base and J by 5 bases, with 9 bases between them. The CDR3 region is CASSLLGGTEAFF. In DNA, the CDR3 is TGCGCCAGCAGCTTGCTGGGGGGTACTGAAGCTTTCTTT. Drawing the rest from reference TRBV5-1 and TRBJ1-1, the complete variable domain is KAGVTQTPRYLIKTRGQQVTLSCSPISGHRSVSWYQQTPGQGLQFLFEYFSETQRNKGNFPGRFSGRQFSNSRSEMNVSTLELGDSALYLCASSLLGGTEAFFGQGTRLTVV.

CDR3 DNA: TGTGCCAGTAGCGCGACTAGCGGGACCTACAATGAGCAGTTCTTC. Its translation: CASSATSGTYNEQFF. The J gene is TRBJ2-1, the V gene TRBV19; TRBD2 aligns across 11 bases. Germline V gene data show CDR1 as LNHDA and CDR2 as SQIVND (reference sequence). CDR3 length: 15 amino acids. J was trimmed by 2 bases and V by 6 bases; bases with no gene match: 3.

This chain joins TRBV7-2 and TRBJ2-7; 9 positions agree with TRBD1. The junction had 6 bases not matched to a gene; V was cut back by 7 bases and J by 5 bases. Germline V gene data show CDR1 as SGHTA and CDR2 as FQGNSA. The CDR3 extends over 13 amino acids. The CDR3 here is CASNYRGQDEQYF. CDR3 DNA: TGTGCCAGCAACTACAGGGGGCAGGACGAGCAGTACTTC.

The chain employs TRBV27 and TRBJ1-5; D is undetermined. The CDR3 runs to 12 residues. Trimming cost V 7 bases and J 5 bases, with 9 bases left between them. Germline V gene sequence: CDR1 MNHEY, CDR2 SMNVEV (reference sequence). The CDR3 reads CASTPLHQPQHF. CDR3 DNA sequence: TGTGCCAGCACCCCACTCCATCAGCCCCAGCATTTT.

The V and J genes are TRBV5-1 and TRBJ2-4, with D unresolved. V shed 6 bases and J shed 0 bases, with 10 bases lying between them. Per the germline V gene, CDR1 is SGHRS and CDR2 is YFSETQ. The CDR3 has 14 residues. CDR3 bases: TGCGCCAGCAAACTCGATCTAGCCAAAAACATTCAGTACTTC. As protein: CASKLDLAKNIQYF.

V and J are TRBV9 and TRBJ2-4, with TRBD2 matching over 14 bases. Germline assignment: CDR1 SGDLS and CDR2 YYNGEE. The CDR3 is 19 amino acids. The trim removed 0 bases at V and 1 base at J, leaving 6 bases unmatched. The CDR3 DNA reads TGTGCCAGCAGCGTAGGACTAGCGGGAGGGCCCTCGGCCAAAAACATTCAGTACTTC. Its protein is CASSVGLAGGPSAKNIQYF.

The chain links TRBV10-3 to TRBJ1-1, with D hard to call. The germline V gene has CDR1 ENHRY and CDR2 SYGVKD. The germline V and J ends were trimmed by 10 bases and 5 bases, with 23 bases remaining between them. There are 15 residues in the CDR3. CDR3 region: CATSIRAVKRTEAFF. The CDR3 bases are TGTGCCACGTCGATTCGGGCCGTAAAGCGGACTGAAGCTTTCTTT.

The genes are TRBV20-1 and TRBJ1-2; tentatively, D is TRBD1 (5 bases). Trimming cost V 6 bases and J 7 bases, with 12 bases left between them. In germline, CDR1 is DFQATT, CDR2 SNEGSKA (reference sequence). This CDR3 has 11 amino acids. The CDR3, as DNA: TGCAGTGCGGGGGACTTGGCTGGCTACACCTTC. It encodes CSAGDLAGYTF.

The chain links TRBV2 to TRBJ1-1; D call uncertain. The CDR3 loop spans 13 amino acids. Deletions cut 6 bases from V and 0 bases from J, with 8 bases between. Per germline, CDR1 SNHLY and CDR2 FYNNEI. CDR3 amino acids: CASRQNMNTEAFF. CDR3 DNA: TGTGCCAGCAGACAGAACATGAACACTGAAGCTTTCTTT.

The chain carries TRBV6-5 and TRBJ1-5, with unresolved D. V lost 8 bases and J lost 0, with 8 bases in between. The CDR3 has 13 residues. The germline V gene has CDR1 MNHEY and CDR2 SVGAGI. The CDR3 nucleotides read TGTGCCAGCGGGCAGAATAGCAATCAGCCCCAGCATTTT. Translation: CASGQNSNQPQHF.

The chain couples TRBV7-3 to TRBJ2-1; 9 nucleotides align to TRBD2. Germline V lookup: CDR1 SGHTA, CDR2 FQGTGA. Trimming at V came to 0 bases and at J to 7 bases, leaving 7 bases not matched to a gene. The CDR3 contains 16 residues. CDR3 in amino acids: CASSLTIGSGSNEQFF. The CDR3 region has the DNA TGTGCCAGCAGCTTAACGATTGGTAGCGGGAGTAATGAGCAGTTCTTC.

The rearrangement joins TRBV14 to TRBJ2-7; a possible D gene is TRBD1 (5 bases). V lost 0 bases to trimming and J lost 6 bases, with 15 bases between them. CDR1 SGHDN and CDR2 FVKESK come from the germline V gene. CDR3 size: 15 residues. The CDR3 DNA is TGTGCCAGCAGCCAAGATTGGGGCCCTTTCGTCGAGCAGTACTTC. It yields the protein CASSQDWGPFVEQYF.

The chain combines TRBV29-1 with TRBJ1-5, with D unresolved. The CDR3 sequence is 13 residues long. Germline CDR1 is SQVTM and CDR2 is ANQGSEA. V was clipped by 4 bases and J by 0 bases, with 7 bases between them. The CDR3 sequence: CSVGTVSNQPQHF. CDR3 nucleotide sequence: TGCAGCGTTGGGACTGTTAGCAATCAGCCCCAGCATTTT.

This chain links TRBV4-1 with TRBJ1-1, with D possibly matching TRBD1 (6 bases). This CDR3 region has 15 residues. In germline, CDR1 is MGHRA, CDR2 YSYEKL. Trimming stripped 5 bases from V and 0 bases from J, with 13 bases between. The CDR3 protein is CASSSTTGMNTEAFF. CDR3 nucleotides: TGCGCCAGCAGCTCAACGACAGGTATGAACACTGAAGCTTTCTTT.

To note about this clone: The same CDR3 is also encoded by other DNA sequences in this sample. The rearrangement links TRBV5-1 to TRBJ2-3; no clear D. The V and J ends lost 2 bases and 2 bases respectively, with 6 bases between them. The CDR3 is 13 residues long. Germline assignment: CDR1 SGHRS and CDR2 YFSETQ. CDR3 nucleotides: TGCGCCAGCAGCTTCCGAGACACAGATACGCAGTATTTT. Its protein is CASSFRDTDTQYF.